A selection of T cell receptor beta chains follows, all from one sample in a study of vaccination effects on CD4 cells after COVID-19. The antigens of these receptors remain unknown. Some clones are missing from TCRdb's copy, which holds only in-frame ones; the method was immunoSEQ multiplex PCR. The sample yields 30,000 to 40,000 clones, 73% seen once. Here the sequenced sample was CD4+ T cells from PBMCs cultured with a peptide pool, taken before COVID-19 vaccination. The receptors here all came from a human donor who had a prior SARS-CoV-2 infection. Each CDR3 is given with its conserved first and last residue. D genes are given only for firm matches. Size is omitted from some rows. Given values are once, few, many or a class for expanded clones.

clone_size | j_call | d_call | v_call | cdr3_aa | cdr3_nt
. | TRBJ1-1 | TRBD1 | TRBV4-3 | CASSQVGGFGTEAFF | TGCGCCAGCAGCCAAGTAGGGGGCTTTGGCACTGAAGCTTTCTTT
. | TRBJ2-5 | . | TRBV5-6 | CASSPVGTETQYF | TGTGCCAGCAGCCCAGTGGGCACAGAGACCCAGTACTTC
. | TRBJ1-1 | . | TRBV3-1/TRBV3-2 | CASSQAPYGEAFF | TGTGCCAGCAGCCAAGCTCCGTACGGTGAAGCTTTCTTT
. | TRBJ1-1 | . | TRBV7-8 | CASSKDRLNTEAFF | TGTGCCAGCAGTAAAGACAGGTTGAACACTGAAGCTTTCTTT
. | TRBJ2-7 | TRBD2 | TRBV7-9 | CASSQPTSGSYEQYF | TGTGCCAGCAGTCAACCGACTAGCGGATCCTACGAGCAGTACTTC
. | TRBJ2-3 | TRBD2 | TRBV4-3 | CASSQWASGPVDTQYF | TGCGCCAGCAGCCAGTGGGCTAGCGGACCGGTTGATACGCAGTATTTT
. | TRBJ2-3 | . | TRBV7-9 | CASRRNLGYTDTQYF | TGTGCCAGCAGAAGGAATCTAGGCTACACAGATACGCAGTATTTT
. | TRBJ2-2 | TRBD2 | TRBV11-2 | CASSLGSGGTLTGELFF | TGTGCCAGCAGCTTGGGTAGCGGGGGGACGCTCACCGGGGAGCTGTTTTTT
. | TRBJ2-7 | . | TRBV11-3 | CASSLDLDRTRAQYF | TGTGCCAGCAGCTTAGATCTAGACAGAACACGAGCGCAGTACTTC
. | TRBJ2-6 | . | TRBV3-1/TRBV3-2 | CASSQPTGRASGANVLTF | TGTGCCAGCAGCCAACCCACGGGCAGGGCCTCCGGGGCCAACGTCCTGACTTTC
. | TRBJ2-3 | . | TRBV4-1 | CASSQGVSALTDTQYF | TGCGCCAGCAGCCAAGGGGTTAGCGCCCTCACAGATACGCAGTATTTT
. | TRBJ2-7 | . | TRBV19 | CASSKGGGHSYEQYF | TGTGCCAGTAGTAAAGGCGGGGGCCACTCCTACGAGCAGTACTTC
. | TRBJ2-7 | . | TRBV19 | CASSIFAQGTYEQYF | TGTGCCAGTAGTATCTTCGCCCAGGGTACCTACGAGCAGTACTTC
. | TRBJ1-3 | . | TRBV28 | CASSFSGGSGNTIYF | TGTGCCAGCAGTTTTTCCGGGGGGTCTGGAAACACCATATATTTT
. | TRBJ2-1 | TRBD2 | TRBV7-2 | CASSEPSGTGRQFF | TGTGCCAGCAGCGAACCTAGCGGAACGGGGAGGCAGTTCTTC
. | TRBJ1-2 | . | TRBV15 | CATSLTVTYGYGYTF | TGTGCCACCAGCCTGACAGTTACTTATGGCTATGGCTACACCTTC
. | TRBJ2-5 | TRBD2 | TRBV5-1 | CASNHGGTSQETQYF | TGCGCCAGCAATCACGGGGGGACTTCTCAAGAGACCCAGTACTTC
. | TRBJ1-1 | . | TRBV3-1/TRBV3-2 | CASSQVDVDTEAFF | TGTGCCAGCAGCCAAGTCGACGTCGACACTGAAGCTTTCTTT
few | TRBJ1-6 | . | TRBV5-1 | CASSAQGFYNSPLHF | TGCGCCAGCAGCGCCCAGGGTTTTTATAATTCACCCCTCCACTTT
. | TRBJ1-1 | . | TRBV5-1 | CASSLGRANTEAFF | TGCGCCAGCAGCCTGGGACGGGCGAACACTGAAGCTTTCTTT
few | TRBJ2-1 | . | TRBV7-2 | CASSLGPIPEEQFF | TGTGCCAGCAGCTTAGGCCCGATCCCTGAGGAGCAGTTCTTC
. | TRBJ2-3 | . | TRBV6-2/TRBV6-3 | CASSYLSADTQYF | TGTGCCAGCAGTTACTTATCGGCAGATACGCAGTATTTT